A selection of T cell receptor beta chains follows, all from one sample in a study of cytomegalovirus exposure and HLA in healthy donors. Clones were sequenced by immunoSEQ multiplex PCR, and TCRdb holds only the in-frame ones, with some missing. This sample carries under 200,000 clones, 80% of them seen once, and the ten largest clones take around 9.8%. The specimen sequenced was PBMCs. These receptors all come from a man between 18 and 35 years old in good health and CMV-seropositive. Both conserved end residues are part of each CDR3. A D gene is named only where the DNA matches it firmly. Rows give clone size only sometimes, using once, few, many, or a class for an expanded clone.

j_gene | len | v_gene | abundance | d_gene | CDR3nt | CDR3aa
TRBJ1-2 | 13 | TRBV29-1 | NA | NA | TGCAGCGTTGAGGTGGCAACTAACTATGGCTACACCTTC | CSVEVATNYGYTF
TRBJ1-5 | 16 | TRBV19 | NA | NA | TGTGCCAGTAGTATTATTCCCCGGCAGGGTTATCAGCCCCAGCATTTT | CASSIIPRQGYQPQHF
TRBJ2-1 | 15 | TRBV14 | NA | TRBD1 | TGTGCCAGCAGCCAAAGGGGGCGCGGGTCTTTTATGAAGTTCTTC | CASSQRGRGSFMKFF
TRBJ1-5 | 15 | TRBV4-1 | NA | TRBD1 | TGCGCCAGCAGCCCCCGGGACAGGGGAAATCAGCCCCAGCATTTT | CASSPRDRGNQPQHF
TRBJ1-2 | 14 | TRBV6-1 | once | NA | TGTGCCAGCAGTGAAGACCCCGAGGGAAGTGGCTACACCTTC | CASSEDPEGSGYTF
TRBJ1-4 | 16 | TRBV4-3 | NA | NA | TGCGCCAGCAGCCCCGGGACACTGGGGGTACGTGAAAAACTGTTTTTT | CASSPGTLGVREKLFF
TRBJ1-5 | 15 | TRBV27 | NA | TRBD1 | TGTGCCAGCAGTCCCGGGACAGGGGGCATTCAGCCCCAGCATTTT | CASSPGTGGIQPQHF
TRBJ1-2 | 15 | TRBV9 | NA | TRBD1 | TGTGCCAGCAGCGTAGAGTCGGGACAGAGCTATGGCTACACCTTC | CASSVESGQSYGYTF
TRBJ1-3 | 15 | TRBV18 | NA | TRBD1 | TGTGCCAGCTCACCTGGGACAGGCTCTGGAAACACCATATATTTT | CASSPGTGSGNTIYF
TRBJ1-3 | 15 | TRBV5-1 | NA | NA | TGCGCCAGCAGCTTGGACGGTCACTCTGGAAACACCATATATTTT | CASSLDGHSGNTIYF
TRBJ2-2 | 17 | TRBV30 | NA | NA | TGTGCCTGGAGTCGAGTCGCGAACGATCAAGTCACCGGGGAGCTGTTTTTT | CAWSRVANDQVTGELFF
TRBJ2-1 | 16 | TRBV19 | NA | TRBD2 | TGTGCCAGTAGCCAGAATAGCGGGAGGGTCCGGAATGAGCAGTTCTTC | CASSQNSGRVRNEQFF
TRBJ2-7 | 15 | TRBV6-5 | few | NA | TGTGCCAGCAGTTACTCCGTCGAACAGGACTACGAGCAGTACTTC | CASSYSVEQDYEQYF
TRBJ2-7 | 12 | TRBV11-2 | NA | NA | TGTGCCAGCAGCTTAGTCGGCTACGAGCAGTACTTC | CASSLVGYEQYF
TRBJ1-5 | 19 | TRBV27 | NA | NA | TGTGCCAGCAGTTCCACCGGGACACGGCGCAAAACGGGTAATCAGCCCCAGCATTTT | CASSSTGTRRKTGNQPQHF
TRBJ1-4 | 13 | TRBV15 | NA | NA | TGTGCCACCAGCTCCGGGTCAAATGAAAAACTGTTTTTT | CATSSGSNEKLFF
TRBJ2-3 | 16 | TRBV7-9 | few | TRBD1 | TGTGCCAGCAGCTTCCACAGACAGGGACGCACAGATACGCAGTATTTT | CASSFHRQGRTDTQYF
TRBJ2-3 | 15 | TRBV5-1 | NA | NA | TGCGCCAGCAGCTTAGACCAGGGATCAACAGATACGCAGTATTTT | CASSLDQGSTDTQYF
TRBJ1-4 | 15 | TRBV6-1 | NA | NA | TGTGCCAGCATGACCCCTACGGGGTCAAATGAAAAACTGTTTTTT | CASMTPTGSNEKLFF
TRBJ2-5 | 16 | TRBV7-2 | NA | TRBD2 | TGTGCCAGCAGCTCTATACTAGCGGGGGGTGGGGAGACCCAGTACTTC | CASSSILAGGGETQYF
TRBJ1-3 | 15 | TRBV5-4 | NA | NA | TGTGCCAGCAGCGAGGACAGTGCCTCTGGAAACACCATATATTTT | CASSEDSASGNTIYF
TRBJ1-4 | 17 | TRBV19 | NA | TRBD1 | TGTGCCAGTAGTATAGGAGGCCCAGGGGGCTTTAAAGGAAAACTGTTTTTT | CASSIGGPGGFKGKLFF
TRBJ2-3 | 16 | TRBV5-4 | NA | NA | TGTGCCAGCCAGCCGACTGGCGGGATAGGAAGAGATACGCAGTATTTT | CASQPTGGIGRDTQYF
TRBJ1-1 | 15 | TRBV5-4 | NA | TRBD1 | TGTGCCAGCAGCTGGGGACAGGGGATAAACACTGAAGCTTTCTTT | CASSWGQGINTEAFF
TRBJ2-7 | 15 | TRBV5-6 | NA | NA | TGTGCCAGCAGCTCATCCCGGGACTTCGCCTACGAGCAGTACTTC | CASSSSRDFAYEQYF
TRBJ2-5 | 15 | TRBV4-3 | few | TRBD2 | TGCGCCAGCAGCCTGGGGACTAGCGGCCAAGAGACCCAGTACTTC | CASSLGTSGQETQYF
TRBJ1-6 | 14 | TRBV19 | NA | NA | TGTGCCAGTAGTATAGTTTCTCCGAATTCACCCCTCCACTTT | CASSIVSPNSPLHF
TRBJ1-2 | 14 | TRBV27 | NA | TRBD1 | TGTGCCAGCAGTCTAAGTAAGACAGGGGGCGGATACACCTTC | CASSLSKTGGGYTF
TRBJ2-5 | 16 | TRBV18 | NA | TRBD1 | TGTGCCAGCTCACCTGTCAGGGGGCTTTTCCAAGAGACCCAGTACTTC | CASSPVRGLFQETQYF
TRBJ2-7 | 13 | TRBV6-6 | NA | NA | TGTGCCAGCAGGCCTGGTAAAGGAGCCGAGCAGTACTTC | CASRPGKGAEQYF
TRBJ1-2 | 16 | TRBV30 | NA | NA | TGTGCCTGGAGTGTACCCAGGGGACATCCCGACTATGGCTACACCTTC | CAWSVPRGHPDYGYTF
TRBJ2-1 | 15 | TRBV5-6 | NA | TRBD2 | TGTGCCAGCAGCTTAGGCGGGGGGGCGTACAATGAGCAGTTCTTC | CASSLGGGAYNEQFF
TRBJ2-1 | 16 | TRBV7-3 | NA | TRBD2 | TGTGCCAGCAGCTTTAGCGGGGGGAGCTCCTACAATGAGCAGTTCTTC | CASSFSGGSSYNEQFF
TRBJ1-6 | 18 | TRBV7-9 | NA | TRBD1 | TGTGCCAGCAGCTCCCCCTTGACAGGGGGCTCCTATAATTCACCCCTCCACTTT | CASSSPLTGGSYNSPLHF
TRBJ2-7 | 15 | TRBV6-1 | NA | NA | TGTGCCAGCAGTGAAAGGAGCAGACGGGACTACGAGCAGTACTTC | CASSERSRRDYEQYF
TRBJ1-2 | 13 | TRBV19 | once | NA | TGTGCCAGTAGTATAGGAGGGAGCTATGGCTACACCTTC | CASSIGGSYGYTF
TRBJ2-1 | 16 | TRBV19 | NA | TRBD1 | TGTGCCAGTAGGTTTGGGGGACAGGGGGGTGTCAATGAGCAGTTCTTC | CASRFGGQGGVNEQFF
TRBJ2-1 | 14 | TRBV25-1 | NA | NA | TGTGCCAGCAGCCTGGCGGGAAGCTACAATGAGCAGTTCTTC | CASSLAGSYNEQFF
TRBJ2-3 | 14 | TRBV5-4 | NA | TRBD2 | TGTGCCAGCAGTGGTAGCGGGACCACAGATACGCAGTATTTT | CASSGSGTTDTQYF
TRBJ2-1 | 15 | TRBV27 | NA | TRBD1 | TGTGCCAGCAGTCCCTGGACAGGGGCCTACAATGAGCAGTTCTTC | CASSPWTGAYNEQFF
TRBJ1-2 | 16 | TRBV18 | NA | TRBD1 | TGTGCCAGCTCACCACAACCCAGGGGGCAGAACTATGGCTACACCTTC | CASSPQPRGQNYGYTF
TRBJ2-7 | 14 | TRBV10-3 | NA | NA | TGTGCCATCAACCCGACAGGTCTCGGCTACGAGCAGTACTTC | CAINPTGLGYEQYF
TRBJ2-2 | 14 | TRBV2 | NA | TRBD2 | TGTGCCAGCAGTGAGACTAGCGGGGCTGTGGAGCTGTTTTTT | CASSETSGAVELFF
TRBJ2-3 | 15 | TRBV4-1 | NA | NA | TGCGCCAGCAGCCAAGATTTAGGGGTGGGAGATACGCAGTATTTT | CASSQDLGVGDTQYF
TRBJ1-5 | 15 | TRBV6-5 | NA | NA | TGTGCCAGCACCCCAGACTTGAATAGCAATCAGCCCCAGCATTTT | CASTPDLNSNQPQHF
TRBJ2-3 | 16 | TRBV27 | NA | TRBD2 | TGTGCCAGCAGTTCAGCCCTCGGGACTAGCGCAGATACGCAGTATTTT | CASSSALGTSADTQYF
TRBJ1-1 | 16 | TRBV18 | once | TRBD1 | TGTGCCAGCTCACCCAGGACAGGGGGTTCGAACACTGAAGCTTTCTTT | CASSPRTGGSNTEAFF
TRBJ2-7 | 13 | TRBV27 | NA | TRBD2 | TGTGCCAGCAGTTTTCCGGGAGGATACGAGCAGTACTTC | CASSFPGGYEQYF
TRBJ2-1 | 13 | TRBV25-1 | NA | NA | TGTGCCAGCAGTGAAGCGGGACGACGTGAGCAGTTCTTC | CASSEAGRREQFF
TRBJ2-1 | 13 | TRBV5-1 | few | TRBD1 | TGCGCCAGCAGCACGGGACAGGGCAATGAGCAGTTCTTC | CASSTGQGNEQFF
TRBJ2-2 | 15 | TRBV19 | NA | NA | TGTGCCAGTAGTATTCCAGGGCTGAACACCGGGGAGCTGTTTTTT | CASSIPGLNTGELFF
TRBJ1-4 | 16 | TRBV4-3 | NA | NA | TGCGCCAGCAGCCAAGATCGTTGGCAGTCTAATGAAAAACTGTTTTTT | CASSQDRWQSNEKLFF
TRBJ2-7 | 14 | TRBV30 | NA | NA | TGTGCCTGGAGTGTAAAAGCGACCCCATACGAGCAGTACTTC | CAWSVKATPYEQYF